One sample yielded the 31 T cell receptor beta chains listed below, sequenced in a study of vaccination effects on CD4 cells after COVID-19. Data came from immunoSEQ multiplex PCR; TCRdb stores just in-frame clones and leaves some out. The sample has 30,000 to 45,000 clones, around 68% seen once. Pools of viral peptides were used by the ViraFEST assay to expand antigen-specific CD4+ T cells ahead of sequencing. After roughly 9 days in culture, the CD4+ T cells were isolated. Having tested negative for nucleocapsid antibodies, the vaccine recipients showed no prior SARS-CoV-2 infection. Their antigen targets remain unknown. The material was CD4+ T cells from PBMCs cultured with SARS-CoV-2 spike peptides, obtained before COVID-19 vaccination. These receptors came from a human donor who received a COVID-19 vaccine.

The chain carries TRBV6-5 and TRBJ2-1; perhaps D is TRBD1 or TRBD2 (5 bases each). The CDR3 loop spans 12 amino acids. V was trimmed by 11 bases and J by 8 bases, leaving 16 bases between them. Germline CDR1 MNHEY, CDR2 SVGAGI. CDR3 sequence (DNA): TGTGCCGCACGGGACCCTTGGGATGAGCAGTTCTTC. This encodes CAARDPWDEQFF.

This chain connects TRBV7-9 to TRBJ2-7, with 7 bases fitting TRBD2. With 1 base clipped from V and 6 bases from J, the junction kept 3 bases outside the gene matches. From germline, CDR1 is SEHNR and CDR2 FQNEAQ (reference sequence). The CDR3 totals 13 residues. Written as DNA, the CDR3 is TGTGCCAGCAGCTTAGGCGGGAGCGGCGAGCAGTACTTC. Its protein product is CASSLGGSGEQYF.

The chain employs TRBV4-1 and TRBJ1-4, with D maybe TRBD1 (5 bases). Per the germline V gene, CDR1 is MGHRA and CDR2 is YSYEKL. V gave up 4 bases and J gave up 7 bases, with 16 bases separating them. This CDR3 comprises 15 residues. The CDR3, as DNA: TGCGCCAGCAGCCCTAGGGGTGGGGGGGGTGAAAAACTGTTTTTT. This translates into CASSPRGGGGEKLFF.

The genes are TRBV7-2 and TRBJ1-3; possible D gene TRBD1, 5 bases. The CDR3 is made up of 15 amino acids. Germline V CDR1 and CDR2: SGHTA, FQGNSA. Trimming removed 4 bases at V and 7 bases at J, with 17 bases between. The CDR3 DNA sequence: TGTGCCAGCAGCTCCAGGGAAGGGCATGGGAACACCATATATTTT. It is translated as CASSSREGHGNTIYF.

This sequence joins TRBV6-4 and TRBJ2-1; D perhaps matches TRBD1 (6 bases). CDR1 is MRHNA and CDR2 is SNTAGT in the germline V gene. The CDR3 length is 15 residues. Trimming removed 4 bases at V and 1 base at J, with 11 bases between. The CDR3 region is CASSASGTSYNEQFF. The CDR3 region has the DNA TGTGCCAGCAGTGCCTCAGGGACATCCTACAATGAGCAGTTCTTC.

V is TRBV15 and J is TRBJ2-3, with 8 bases fitting TRBD2. The V gene's germline CDR1 is LNHNV and CDR2 YYDKDF (reference sequence). Losses at the gene ends were 1 base for V and 2 bases for J; bases not matched to a gene: 8. This CDR3 region has 17 residues. As DNA, the CDR3 is TGTGCCACCAGCAGAGCTCCTATAGCGGGGTCCACAGATACGCAGTATTTT. Amino acids: CATSRAPIAGSTDTQYF.

The chain is built from TRBV4-1 and TRBJ2-1; 9 nucleotides align to TRBD1. After removal of 5 bases from V and 9 bases from J, the junction contained 14 bases not matched to a gene. Germline V gene data show CDR1 as MGHRA and CDR2 as YSYEKL. The CDR3 is 16 amino acids. The CDR3: CASSIQGQGLIGEQFF. The CDR3, as DNA: TGCGCCAGCAGCATCCAGGGACAGGGTCTTATAGGTGAGCAGTTCTTC.

The chain couples TRBV28 to TRBJ2-7; 8 nucleotides line up with TRBD2. This CDR3 region has 15 residues. Germline assignment: CDR1 MDHEN and CDR2 SYDVKM. The trim removed 8 bases at V and 3 bases at J, leaving 12 bases unmatched. In nucleotides, the CDR3 is TGTGCCAGCTGCCCCGGGACTAGGCCCCACTACGAGCAGTACTTC. It encodes CASCPGTRPHYEQYF.

The chain links TRBV3-1 (or the pseudogene TRBV3-2) to TRBJ1-3; no definite D call. Germline V gene sequence: CDR1 LGHDT, CDR2 YNNKEL (reference sequence). This CDR3 has 15 amino acids. Trimming removed 4 bases from V and 0 bases from J, with 10 bases in between. The chain's CDR3 is CASSPSPSSGNTIYF. The CDR3 DNA sequence: TGTGCCAGCAGCCCGTCGCCGAGCTCTGGAAACACCATATATTTT.

V usage is TRBV5-4 and J usage is TRBJ2-7; D unresolved. The CDR3 has 13 residues. With 0 bases removed from V and 5 bases from J, the gap between germline ends came to 9 bases. The germline gives CDR1 SGHNT, CDR2 YYREEE (reference sequence). CDR3 DNA sequence: TGTGCCAGCAGCTTGGCCCGGCAGGACGAGCAGTACTTC. As protein: CASSLARQDEQYF.

The chain employs TRBV7-9 and TRBJ2-2; D possibly matches TRBD1 or TRBD2 (5 bases each). The CDR3 loop spans 14 amino acids. Trimming shortened V by 4 bases and J by 3 bases, and 9 bases separated the two germline ends. The germline V gene has CDR1 SEHNR and CDR2 FQNEAQ (reference sequence). This CDR3 is CASSSGTYTGELFF. The CDR3 DNA reads as TGTGCCAGCAGCTCAGGGACCTACACCGGGGAGCTGTTTTTT.

The V and J genes are TRBV27 and TRBJ1-1; maybe TRBD1 (6 bases). The ends were cut back, 1 base at V and 0 bases at J, with 21 bases in the middle. Germline assignment: CDR1 MNHEY and CDR2 SMNVEV (reference sequence). The CDR3 has 19 residues. For the CDR3, the DNA is TGTGCCAGCAGTTTATTTCGAATCTCCCGGAGGGGGGTGAACACTGAAGCTTTCTTT. This gives the protein CASSLFRISRRGVNTEAFF.

The chain combines TRBV12-3 or TRBV12-4 with TRBJ2-7; D remains unclear. The CDR3 consists of 12 residues. V lost 6 bases, J lost 6 bases, and 12 bases lay in between. DNA for the CDR3: TGTGCCAGCAGCTTTTCATATGGCGAGCAGTACTTC. Its protein product is CASSFSYGEQYF.

This clone occurred once. The rearrangement uses TRBV3-1 (or the pseudogene TRBV3-2) and TRBJ2-3, with D perhaps TRBD1 or TRBD2 (5 bases each). CDR3 length equals 14 residues. The V gene's germline CDR1 is LGHDT and CDR2 YNNKEL (reference sequence). V lost 3 bases and J 4 bases, leaving 11 bases between the germline ends. Written as DNA, the CDR3 is TGTGCCAGCAGCCACAGGGCGGGCGCAGATACGCAGTATTTT. This codes for CASSHRAGADTQYF.

The chain recombines TRBV28 with TRBJ1-1, with a weak D call TRBD1 (5 bases). Germline V lookup: CDR1 MDHEN, CDR2 SYDVKM. CDR3 length: 15 amino acids. The ends were cut back, 1 base at V and 5 bases at J, with 14 bases in the middle. The chain's CDR3 is CASSLSVGGRTEAFF. CDR3 coding DNA: TGTGCCAGCAGTTTATCAGTGGGGGGGAGGACTGAAGCTTTCTTT. The full variable domain, in which reference TRBV28 and TRBJ1-1 provide the parts outside the CDR3, is DVKVTQSSRYLVKRTGEKVFLECVQDMDHENMFWYRQDPGLGLRLIYFSYDVKMKEKGDIPEGYSVSREKKERFSLILESASTNQTSMYLCASSLSVGGRTEAFFGQGTRLTVV.

This chain connects TRBV15 to TRBJ2-7; 15 nucleotides line up with TRBD2. The germline V gene has CDR1 LNHNV and CDR2 YYDKDF (reference sequence). The CDR3 length is 18 residues. The V gene end was trimmed by 9 bases and the J gene end by 1 base; junction bases not matched to a gene: 13. The CDR3 DNA sequence: TGTGCCACTCGCCATGGACTAGCGGGAGGGCCTTTATCCTACGAGCAGTACTTC. Translation gives CATRHGLAGGPLSYEQYF.

As DNA, the CDR3 is TGTGCCAGCAGCATCAGGGATTCCTATGGCTACACCTTC. This translates into CASSIRDSYGYTF. J is TRBJ1-2 and V is TRBV12-3 or TRBV12-4; the D gene is possibly TRBD1 (5 bases). V gave up 6 bases and J gave up 4 bases, with 12 bases separating them. The CDR3 contains 13 residues.

This clone was found a few times. V gene TRBV19 combines with J gene TRBJ1-5; 11 bases agree with TRBD1. This CDR3 is 17 amino acids long. CDR1 LNHDA and CDR2 SQIVND come from the germline V gene (reference sequence). V lost 1 base, J lost 5 bases, and 7 bases stayed unmatched. DNA for the CDR3: TGTGCCAGTAGTATAGTGGGGGACAGGGGGTACTATCAGCCCCAGCATTTT. It translates to CASSIVGDRGYYQPQHF.

This clone was counted between two and nine times. The chain uses TRBV2 and TRBJ1-6; TRBD1 aligns across 7 bases. Germline-derived CDR1 and CDR2 are SNHLY and FYNNEI. Trimming at V came to 8 bases and at J to 7 bases, leaving 8 bases not matched to a gene. This CDR3 contains 14 residues. The CDR3 sequence is CASRTAGGNSPLHF. The CDR3 DNA sequence: TGTGCCAGCCGCACAGCAGGGGGAAATTCACCCCTCCACTTT.

This clone came up once. The chain links TRBV10-3 to TRBJ2-5, with TRBD2 matching 7 bases. The CDR3 covers 15 residues. V trimming: 6 bases; J trimming: 1 base; junction bases outside the gene matches: 8. Looked up from germline, CDR1 is ENHRY and CDR2 is SYGVKD. CDR3 protein: CAIRSTQRGQETQYF. CDR3 sequence (DNA): TGTGCCATCAGGTCCACCCAGCGGGGCCAAGAGACCCAGTACTTC.

V gene TRBV12-3 or TRBV12-4 combines with J gene TRBJ2-7; D unresolved. This CDR3 comprises 13 residues. Trimming cost V 1 base and J 0 bases, with 4 bases left between them. The CDR3 DNA reads as TGTGCCAGCAGTTTAGGGGGCTCCTACGAGCAGTACTTC. It is translated as CASSLGGSYEQYF.

This clone was seen a handful of times. This chain's CDR3 is CASALARPYEQYF. The CDR3 DNA is TGTGCCAGCGCGCTAGCCCGCCCCTACGAGCAGTACTTC. The rearrangement joins TRBV27 to TRBJ2-7, with a tentative D call TRBD2 (5 bases). V was pared by 8 bases and J by 2 bases, with 13 bases between. There are 13 residues in the CDR3. Germline V lookup: CDR1 MNHEY, CDR2 SMNVEV (reference sequence).

The chain has TRBV5-1 and TRBJ2-7, with D unresolved. This CDR3 is 14 amino acids long. Trimming pared 0 bases from V and 0 bases from J, leaving 7 bases between. Germline CDR1 reads SGHRS; CDR2 reads YFSETQ. The CDR3 coding sequence is TGCGCCAGCAGCTTGGGGGTAGTCTCCTACGAGCAGTACTTC. It translates to CASSLGVVSYEQYF.

The chain links TRBV18 to TRBJ2-1; 7 nucleotides match TRBD2. The V gene's germline CDR1 is KGHSH and CDR2 LQKENI. The junction had 5 bases not matched to a gene; V was cut back by 0 bases and J by 6 bases. The CDR3 has 15 amino acids. The CDR3 DNA is TGTGCCAGCTCACCACCTGTCAGCGGGGCCAATGAGCAGTTCTTC. Amino acids: CASSPPVSGANEQFF.

The chain carries TRBV6-1 and TRBJ1-1, with D tentatively TRBD1 (5 bases). The CDR3 consists of 15 residues. CDR1 and CDR2 (germline): MNHNS, SASEGT. The ends were cut back, 0 bases at V and 6 bases at J, with 14 bases in the middle. CDR3 residues: CASSEAQALIAEAFF. DNA for the CDR3: TGTGCCAGCAGTGAAGCACAGGCATTAATTGCTGAAGCTTTCTTT.

V gene TRBV3-1 (or the pseudogene TRBV3-2) combines with J gene TRBJ2-7; no clear D. Trimming stripped 1 base from V and 7 bases from J, with 8 bases between. There are 12 residues in the CDR3. Germline V CDR1 and CDR2: LGHDT, YNNKEL (reference sequence). The chain's CDR3 is CASSQGRWEQYF. The CDR3 region has the DNA TGTGCCAGCAGCCAAGGCCGGTGGGAGCAGTACTTC.

This chain uses TRBV7-8 with TRBJ1-4; D ambiguous. V was cut by 5 bases and J by 6 bases, with 19 bases left in between. CDR3 length: 16 residues. Germline-derived CDR1 and CDR2 are SGHVS and FQNEAQ. CDR3 in amino acids: CASSGLGGREDEKLFF. The DNA for the CDR3 is TGTGCCAGCAGCGGACTCGGCGGGCGGGAGGATGAAAAACTGTTTTTT.

This clone has more than one count but fewer than ten. The rearrangement joins TRBV11-3 to TRBJ2-2; no definite D call. With 5 bases removed from V and 3 bases from J, the gap between germline ends came to 7 bases. Germline CDR1 reads SGHNT; CDR2 reads YENEEA. This CDR3 has 13 amino acids. The CDR3 DNA sequence: TGTGCCAGCAGCGTCGTGTACACCGGGGAGCTGTTTTTT. It yields the protein CASSVVYTGELFF.

This rearrangement joins TRBV5-1 to TRBJ1-6, with 7 bases matching TRBD1. The J segment lost 7 bases and the V segment lost 4 bases, leaving 8 bases of the junction unmatched. Germline V gene data show CDR1 as SGHRS and CDR2 as YFSETQ. The CDR3 runs 15 residues. The CDR3, as DNA: TGCGCCAGCAGCCCGACCGGGACAGAAAATTCACCCCTCCACTTT. Translating it yields CASSPTGTENSPLHF.

This clone has a handful of counts. The rearrangement joins TRBV19 to TRBJ1-5; 7 nucleotides match TRBD1. The CDR3 has 13 residues. Germline V gene sequence: CDR1 LNHDA, CDR2 SQIVND (reference sequence). Losses at the gene ends were 5 bases for V and 6 bases for J; bases not matched to a gene: 4. The CDR3 region has the DNA TGTGCCAGTAGTTTACAGGGGCCTCAGCCCCAGCATTTT. Translating it yields CASSLQGPQPQHF.

The rearrangement links TRBV18 to TRBJ2-1, with 8 bases matching TRBD1. This CDR3 region has 13 residues. V lost 7 bases, J lost 6 bases, and 5 bases stayed unmatched. Germline V gene data show CDR1 as KGHSH and CDR2 as LQKENI. In DNA form, the CDR3 reads TGTGCCAGCTATACGACAGGGGCCAATGAGCAGTTCTTC. Translated: CASYTTGANEQFF. The full variable domain, its missing parts supplied by reference TRBV18 and TRBJ2-1, is NAGVMQNPRHLVRRRGQEARLRCSPMKGHSHVYWYRQLPEEGLKFMVYLQKENIIDESGMPKERFSAEFPKEGPSILRIQQVVRGDSAAYFCASYTTGANEQFFGPGTRLTVL.